The T cell receptor beta chain described here comes from a study of beta chain features in type 1 diabetes. This CDR3 has 14 amino acids. From germline, CDR1 is MNHEY and CDR2 SVGAGI. The V gene lost 5 bases and the J gene lost 0 bases, with 8 bases spanning the gap. Isolated RNA was reverse transcribed in full, so expressed TCRB transcripts were sequenced. Sequencing was performed with immunoSEQ multiplex PCR; in TCRdb, only in-frame clones are kept and a portion is missing. The repertoire includes around 250,000 clones, about 14% of them detected once, and 0.026% sits in the top ten. The receptor was derived from a woman aged 40 to 50 in good health. Sequenced sample: naive CD4+ T cells from blood. The chain recombines TRBV6-5 with TRBJ1-3; D gene ambiguous. CDR3 bases: TGTGCCAGCAGTCGAAAAGCCTCTGGAAACACCATATATTTT. Translation: CASSRKASGNTIYF.